This T cell receptor (beta chain) was found in a study of blood T cell repertoires in COVID-19. Turning to the study itself: The origin of the acute and convalescent COVID-19 samples was the United States, Italy and Spain. In each case, the material was cDNA or gDNA derived from T cells, B-cell-depleted T cells, or PBMCs.

Clinical history as reported by participants underpinned cohort assignment. The table came from immunoSEQ multiplex PCR; TCRdb's copy has only in-frame clones and leaves some out. This table holds about 280,000 clones, almost 90% found once. The germline CDR1 and CDR2 sequences are KGHDR and SFDVKD. The CDR3 length is 16 residues. As to this clone: At one boundary the junction diverges from the germline segment, which might be a read error.

The V and J genes are TRBV24-1 and TRBJ2-2; 8 nucleotides align to TRBD2. The receptor comes from a woman under 30 with acute COVID-19. Input material: PBMCs or T cells enriched from blood (not recorded which). In nucleotides, the CDR3 is TGCGCCACCAGTGTATCGAGCGGGGGGAACACCGGGGAGCTGTTTTTT. This sequence encodes CATSVSSGGNTGELFF.